This passage covers 12 T cell receptor beta chains from one sample sequenced in a study of long-term antiretroviral therapy in people with HIV. Samples were assayed with immunoSEQ v3.0 at survey level. Generated by immunoSEQ multiplex PCR, the TCRdb table keeps only in-frame clones and is missing some. The sample lists some 28,000 clones, around 95% occurring once. The sample consisted of unsorted PBMCs, taken 5.3 years after starting antiretroviral therapy. These receptors all stem from a man aged 50 or older with HIV.

This chain joins TRBV5-4 and TRBJ1-1; possible D gene TRBD1, 5 bases. Trimming pared 4 bases from V and 1 base from J, leaving 11 bases between. The CDR3 runs to 14 residues. The germline V gene has CDR1 SGHNT and CDR2 YYREEE (reference sequence). The CDR3 bases are TGTGCCAGCAGCGCTAGGGACGGGAACACTGAAGCTTTCTTT. It is translated as CASSARDGNTEAFF.

The CDR3 protein is CASSLTGNTDTQYF. CDR3 nucleotides: TGTGCCAGCAGCTTAACCGGGAACACAGATACGCAGTATTTT. This chain uses TRBV7-2 with TRBJ2-3, with D possibly TRBD2 on 5 matching bases. Trimming shortened V by 2 bases and J by 2 bases, and 8 bases separated the two germline ends. Per the germline V gene, CDR1 is SGHTA and CDR2 is FQGNSA. This CDR3 contains 14 residues. The whole variable domain, remainder taken from reference TRBV7-2 and TRBJ2-3, is GAGVSQSPSNKVTEKGKDVELRCDPISGHTALYWYRQSLGQGLEFLIYFQGNSAPDKSGLPSDRFSAERTGGSVSTLTIQRTQQEDSAVYLCASSLTGNTDTQYFGPGTRLTVL.

The chain joins TRBV7-4 to TRBJ1-4; D uncertain. Deletions cut 7 bases from V and 4 bases from J, with 16 bases between. This CDR3 has 15 residues. The germline gives CDR1 SGHVT, CDR2 SQSDAQ. CDR3 DNA: TGTGCCAGCATCCTCTTGACCCACGATAATGAAAAACTGTTTTTT. It codes for CASILLTHDNEKLFF.

The chain's CDR3 is CASSQTLGVSNTEAFF. The CDR3 DNA is TGCGCCAGCAGCCAAACCTTGGGGGTATCTAACACTGAAGCTTTCTTT. The gene calls are TRBV4-1 and TRBJ1-1; D is possibly TRBD1 (5 bases). Germline CDR1 reads MGHRA; CDR2 reads YSYEKL. CDR3 length: 16 residues. V was trimmed by 2 bases and J by 2 bases, leaving 15 bases between them.

The CDR3 region has the DNA TGCAGCGTTGTCCTTGGACAGGGACCGTATAGCAATCAGCCCCAGCATTTT. It encodes CSVVLGQGPYSNQPQHF. The rearrangement joins TRBV29-1 to TRBJ1-5; 8 bases are a match to TRBD1. Germline-derived CDR1 and CDR2 are SQVTM and ANQGSEA. V trimming: 4 bases; J trimming: 0 bases; junction bases outside the gene matches: 11. The CDR3 loop spans 17 amino acids.

The V gene is TRBV5-1, the J gene TRBJ1-4, with unresolved D. The CDR3 extends over 14 amino acids. The germline gives CDR1 SGHRS, CDR2 YFSETQ. The V and J ends lost 0 bases and 4 bases respectively, with 7 bases between them. The CDR3 coding sequence is TGCGCCAGCAGCTTGGAGAGCCTTAATGAAAAACTGTTTTTT. Protein product: CASSLESLNEKLFF. The full variable domain, its missing parts supplied by reference TRBV5-1 and TRBJ1-4, is KAGVTQTPRYLIKTRGQQVTLSCSPISGHRSVSWYQQTPGQGLQFLFEYFSETQRNKGNFPGRFSGRQFSNSRSEMNVSTLELGDSALYLCASSLESLNEKLFFGSGTQLSVL.

The chain carries TRBV9 and TRBJ1-5; unclear D gene. Germline lookup yields CDR1 SGDLS and CDR2 YYNGEE. This CDR3 has 14 amino acids. The V gene lost 4 bases and the J gene lost 3 bases, with 11 bases spanning the gap. The CDR3 is CASSKDGFNQPQHF. In DNA form, the CDR3 reads TGTGCCAGCAGCAAAGACGGCTTCAATCAGCCCCAGCATTTT.

The chain links TRBV9 to TRBJ2-3, with TRBD1 as a possible D gene (6 bases). V dropped 2 bases and J dropped 1 base, with 11 bases sitting between them. Germline V gene data show CDR1 as SGDLS and CDR2 as YYNGEE. The CDR3 covers 15 residues. CDR3 sequence (DNA): TGTGCCAGCAGCGTTCAGGGGTCTGGCACAGATACGCAGTATTTT. Protein product: CASSVQGSGTDTQYF.

This chain uses TRBV2 with TRBJ1-1; 7 nucleotides match TRBD1. The CDR3 is made up of 15 amino acids. Germline V gene sequence: CDR1 SNHLY, CDR2 FYNNEI. V lost 6 bases to trimming and J lost 3 bases; unmatched junction nucleotides: 10. CDR3 sequence reads: CASRHETGLDTEAFF. CDR3 in DNA: TGTGCCAGCAGACATGAGACAGGGTTGGACACTGAAGCTTTCTTT.

The chain combines TRBV7-2 with TRBJ2-7; 10 bases are shared with TRBD1. CDR1 is SGHTA and CDR2 is FQGNSA in the germline V gene. V lost 4 bases to trimming and J lost 4 bases; unmatched junction nucleotides: 4. The CDR3 is 14 amino acids. CDR3 nucleotides: TGTGCCAGCAGCTACGGGACAGGGGCATACGAGCAGTACTTC. The encoded protein is CASSYGTGAYEQYF.

This clone has only one observation. V and J are TRBV10-3 and TRBJ1-2, with 7 nucleotides matching TRBD1. This CDR3 contains 14 residues. The trim removed 5 bases at V and 4 bases at J, leaving 7 bases unmatched. Looked up from germline, CDR1 is ENHRY and CDR2 is SYGVKD. Here the CDR3 reads CAISPEGASYGYTF. CDR3 bases: TGTGCCATCAGTCCGGAGGGGGCATCCTATGGCTACACCTTC.

The chain links TRBV5-6 to TRBJ2-3; D might be TRBD1 (5 bases). This CDR3 contains 15 residues. V gave up 4 bases and J gave up 8 bases, with 20 bases separating them. CDR1 is SGHDT and CDR2 is YYEEEE in the germline V gene. The CDR3 sequence is CASSDPRADSITQYF. In DNA form, the CDR3 reads TGTGCCAGCAGCGACCCCCGGGCAGACAGTATTACGCAGTATTTT. Looking up the rest from reference TRBV5-6 and TRBJ2-3 gives the full variable domain: DAGVTQSPTHLIKTRGQQVTLRCSPKSGHDTVSWYQQALGQGPQFIFQYYEEEERQRGNFPDRFSGHQFPNYSSELNVNALLLGDSALYLCASSDPRADSITQYFGPGTRLTVL.